These 27 T cell receptor beta chains were sequenced from one sample in a study of T cell responses to AZD1222 COVID-19 vaccine. This table comes from immunoSEQ multiplex PCR, and its TCRdb copy is limited to in-frame clones, with some not included. Of under 200,000 clones listed, under 95% were seen once; the top ten hold roughly 4.4%. The sequenced sample was peripheral blood, obtained on day 0 of MenACWY control vaccination. The receptors come from an adult in good health.

This chain joins TRBV5-6 and TRBJ1-4; the D gene is possibly TRBD1 (5 bases). Germline CDR1 SGHDT, CDR2 YYEEEE. Trimming removed 4 bases from V and 3 bases from J, with 16 bases in between. The CDR3 totals 16 residues. The CDR3, as DNA: TGTGCCAGCAGCACCCCCGGACGGGGACCTAATGAAAAACTGTTTTTT. It codes for CASSTPGRGPNEKLFF.

V and J are TRBV11-3 and TRBJ2-1, with D perhaps matching TRBD2 (6 bases). Germline V gives CDR1 SGHNT, CDR2 YENEEA. The CDR3 totals 14 residues. Trimming removed 1 base from V and 7 bases from J, with 11 bases in between. CDR3 in amino acids: CASSLARGKNEQFF. The DNA of the CDR3 is TGTGCCAGCAGCTTAGCTCGGGGGAAGAATGAGCAGTTCTTC. The full variable domain, with the rest looked up from reference TRBV11-3 and TRBJ2-1, is EAGVVQSPRYKIIEKKQPVAFWCNPISGHNTLYWYLQNLGQGPELLIRYENEEAVDDSQLPKDRFSAERLKGVDSTLKIQPAELGDSAVYLCASSLARGKNEQFFGPGTRLTVL.

This chain links TRBV7-3 with TRBJ2-3; D perhaps matches TRBD2 (6 bases). Germline V gene lookup returns CDR1 SGHTA and CDR2 FQGTGA. The CDR3 runs 17 residues. V was shortened by 2 bases and J by 5 bases, with 20 bases between the two germline ends. Here the CDR3 DNA reads TGTGCCAGCAGCTTAGGTGGTATGGCGGGAAAGCGAGATACGCAGTATTTT. Translating it yields CASSLGGMAGKRDTQYF.

The V gene is TRBV6-6, the J gene TRBJ1-1, with 8 bases aligning to TRBD1. Germline values: CDR1 MNHNY, CDR2 SVGAGI (reference sequence). This CDR3 has 15 amino acids. Unmatched junction bases numbered 9, after V lost 5 bases and J lost 4 bases. CDR3 region: CASSQNQQGGTEAFF. In nucleotides, the CDR3 is TGTGCCAGCAGTCAAAATCAACAGGGGGGCACTGAAGCTTTCTTT.

The V and J genes are TRBV28 and TRBJ1-1, with D hard to call. The CDR3 sequence is 13 residues long. Trimming removed 3 bases at V and 5 bases at J, with 10 bases between. Germline assignment: CDR1 MDHEN and CDR2 SYDVKM. The DNA of the CDR3 is TGTGCCAGCAGTTTGCGACCTGTGACTGAAGCTTTCTTT. It is translated as CASSLRPVTEAFF.

This sequence joins TRBV10-2 and TRBJ1-1, with 7 nucleotides matching TRBD1. J lost 2 bases, V lost 0 bases, and 3 bases had no gene match. This CDR3 spans 15 amino acids. The V gene's germline CDR1 is WSHSY and CDR2 SAAADI. In DNA, the CDR3 is TGCGCCAGCAGTGAGTCGGGACAGAGAAACACTGAAGCTTTCTTT. This encodes CASSESGQRNTEAFF.

V usage is TRBV19 and J usage is TRBJ2-2, with D possibly being TRBD1 (6 bases). V lost 6 bases and J lost 1, with 9 bases in between. The CDR3 loop spans 14 amino acids. Germline V lookup: CDR1 LNHDA, CDR2 SQIVND (reference sequence). The CDR3 sequence is CASRPGQNTGELFF. The CDR3 DNA is TGTGCCAGTAGACCGGGACAGAACACCGGGGAGCTGTTTTTT.

The sample holds one count of this clone. The gene calls are TRBV28 and TRBJ2-3; unclear D gene. V was clipped by 5 bases and J by 9 bases, with 15 bases between them. CDR1 and CDR2 from the germline V gene are MDHEN and SYDVKM. This CDR3 spans 13 amino acids. This CDR3 is CASSPFTLDTQYF. The DNA for the CDR3 is TGTGCCAGCAGTCCTTTCACGCTAGACACGCAGTATTTT.

J is TRBJ2-7 and V is TRBV5-1; TRBD1 matches at 9 bases. J gave up 3 bases and V 4 bases, and 5 bases lay outside the gene matches. Germline CDR1 is SGHRS and CDR2 is YFSETQ. This CDR3 has 14 residues. Here the CDR3 reads CASSTPGQGYEQYF. In nucleotides, the CDR3 is TGCGCCAGCAGCACACCGGGACAGGGCTACGAGCAGTACTTC.

This clone was picked up a small number of times. The CDR3 nucleotides are TGTGCCAGCAGACACGAGGGGGTCTACAATGAGCAGTTCTTC. It yields the protein CASRHEGVYNEQFF. The chain has TRBV2 and TRBJ2-1, with D tentatively TRBD1 (6 bases). The CDR3 is 14 residues long. From germline, CDR1 is SNHLY and CDR2 FYNNEI. Trimming removed 6 bases from V and 3 bases from J, with 12 bases in between.

V usage is TRBV7-2 and J usage is TRBJ1-5, with D maybe TRBD1 (6 bases). Between the trimmed V and J ends, which lost 3 bases and 5 bases, there was a span of 14 bases. The CDR3 is 15 residues long. Germline V lookup: CDR1 SGHTA, CDR2 FQGNSA. CDR3 region: CASSLLGGPDQPQHF. In DNA form, the CDR3 reads TGTGCCAGCAGCTTGTTGGGGGGGCCCGATCAGCCCCAGCATTTT. Looking up the rest from reference TRBV7-2 and TRBJ1-5 gives the full variable domain: GAGVSQSPSNKVTEKGKDVELRCDPISGHTALYWYRQSLGQGLEFLIYFQGNSAPDKSGLPSDRFSAERTGGSVSTLTIQRTQQEDSAVYLCASSLLGGPDQPQHFGDGTRLSIL.

The chain couples TRBV18 to TRBJ2-1, with TRBD2 matching over 8 bases. The CDR3 runs 15 residues. V lost 3 bases, J lost 4 bases, and 5 bases stayed unmatched. In germline, CDR1 is KGHSH, CDR2 LQKENI. The CDR3 region has the DNA TGTGCCAGCTCACCTCAGGCTAGCGGGTACAATGAGCAGTTCTTC. This translates into CASSPQASGYNEQFF.

V and J are TRBV7-2 and TRBJ2-7, with 9 bases fitting TRBD2. Germline CDR1 reads SGHTA; CDR2 reads FQGNSA. The CDR3 runs 14 residues. Trimming at V came to 0 bases and at J to 6 bases, leaving 3 bases not matched to a gene. The CDR3 region has the DNA TGTGCCAGCAGCTTAGCGGGACTAGCTACCGAGCAGTACTTC. Protein sequence: CASSLAGLATEQYF. Full variable domain (rest looked up from reference TRBV7-2 and TRBJ2-7): GAGVSQSPSNKVTEKGKDVELRCDPISGHTALYWYRQSLGQGLEFLIYFQGNSAPDKSGLPSDRFSAERTGGSVSTLTIQRTQQEDSAVYLCASSLAGLATEQYFGPGTRLTVT.

The V call is TRBV4-3, the J call TRBJ2-3; D is unclear. The CDR3 is made up of 17 amino acids. V lost 0 bases to trimming and J lost 1 base, with 14 bases between them. Germline values: CDR1 LGHNA, CDR2 YSLEER. The CDR3 DNA follows: TGCGCCAGCAGCCAAGATGACCAACCGGTTGGCACAGATACGCAGTATTTT. This codes for CASSQDDQPVGTDTQYF.

J is TRBJ2-7 and V is TRBV11-3; D is possibly TRBD2 (5 bases). The ends were cut back, 0 bases at V and 2 bases at J, with 5 bases in the middle. Germline values: CDR1 SGHNT, CDR2 YENEEA. The CDR3 is 13 residues long. Here the CDR3 DNA reads TGTGCCAGCAGCTTAGAACTAGCCTACGAGCAGTACTTC. Amino acid sequence: CASSLELAYEQYF.

The V call is TRBV11-1, the J call TRBJ1-1, with D possibly TRBD1 on 5 matching bases. The V end was cut by 1 base, the J end by 5 bases, with 11 bases between. This CDR3 comprises 14 residues. Per germline, CDR1 SGHAT and CDR2 FQDESV (reference sequence). CDR3 sequence (DNA): TGTGCCAGCAGCTTAGGCGGGGGAGTAACTGAAGCTTTCTTT. Amino acids: CASSLGGGVTEAFF.

The rearrangement uses TRBV28 and TRBJ1-1; no definite D call. The CDR3 has 12 amino acids. In germline, CDR1 is MDHEN, CDR2 SYDVKM. V lost 6 bases to trimming and J lost 11 bases, with 16 bases between them. The DNA for the CDR3 is TGTGCCAGCAGCCAGGTCCGCGCTGCCGCTTTCTTT. Translation: CASSQVRAAAFF. Full variable domain (outside the CDR3, taken from reference TRBV28 and TRBJ1-1): DVKVTQSSRYLVKRTGEKVFLECVQDMDHENMFWYRQDPGLGLRLIYFSYDVKMKEKGDIPEGYSVSREKKERFSLILESASTNQTSMYLCASSQVRAAAFFGQGTRLTVV.

V and J are TRBV12-1 and TRBJ1-5. TRBV12-1 is marked as a pseudogene. CDR3 length: 20 residues. The CDR3 is CASSFVGKTPRQHSNQPQHF. The CDR3 bases are TGTGCCAGCAGCTTTGTGGGAAAAACACCGCGGCAGCATAGCAATCAGCCCCAGCATTTT.

This clone was detected only once. The rearrangement joins TRBV24-1 to TRBJ1-1; D ambiguous. Germline CDR1 and CDR2: KGHDR and SFDVKD. Trimming cost V 5 bases and J 11 bases, with 11 bases left between them. The CDR3 extends over 11 amino acids. The CDR3: CATSARGRAFF. As DNA, the CDR3 is TGTGCCACCAGTGCCCGAGGCCGGGCTTTCTTT.

The rearrangement joins TRBV7-9 to TRBJ1-2; 7 nucleotides line up with TRBD1. This CDR3 is 13 amino acids long. With 5 bases clipped from V and 3 bases from J, the junction kept 3 bases outside the gene matches. Germline assignment: CDR1 SEHNR and CDR2 FQNEAQ (reference sequence). The CDR3 here is CASSAQGDYGYTF. CDR3 DNA sequence: TGTGCCAGCAGCGCCCAGGGGGACTATGGCTACACCTTC.

The sample holds one count of this clone. V is TRBV19 and J is TRBJ1-2; D call uncertain. The germline V gene has CDR1 LNHDA and CDR2 SQIVND (reference sequence). The germline V and J ends were trimmed by 8 bases and 4 bases, with 17 bases remaining between them. The CDR3 is 14 residues long. In DNA form, the CDR3 reads TGTGCCAGTTTTAGCTGGGCTGCTGGCTATGGCTACACCTTC. Translated: CASFSWAAGYGYTF.

The chain combines TRBV14 with TRBJ2-1, with 11 bases lining up with TRBD2. J was trimmed by 8 bases and V by 7 bases; bases with no gene match: 7. Per the germline V gene, CDR1 is SGHDN and CDR2 is FVKESK. The CDR3 length is 14 residues. The CDR3, as DNA: TGTGCCAGCAACCGCTTAGCGGGAGGGGATGAGCAGTTCTTC. This translates into CASNRLAGGDEQFF.

This chain connects TRBV21-1 to TRBJ1-6; TRBD1, the table's D call, was not compared with the DNA. TRBV21-1 is described as a pseudogene. The CDR3 totals 17 residues. CDR3 sequence reads: CASSQPPTGGYNSPLHF. The CDR3 DNA is TGTGCCAGCAGCCAACCCCCAACAGGGGGTTATAATTCACCCCTCCACTTT.

This clone was seen once. V is TRBV30 and J is TRBJ2-1, with D tentatively TRBD1 or TRBD2 (6 bases each). V shed 8 bases and J shed 6 bases, with 23 bases lying between them. Per germline, CDR1 GTSNPN and CDR2 SVGIG (reference sequence). The CDR3 spans 15 residues. This CDR3 reads CATNTLLGGTNEQFF. The CDR3 region has the DNA TGTGCCACCAACACCCTTTTGGGGGGCACCAATGAGCAGTTCTTC.

The rearrangement uses TRBV4-2 and TRBJ1-1; tentatively, D is TRBD1 (6 bases). There are 16 residues in the CDR3. V lost 1 base and J 1 base, leaving 13 bases between the germline ends. The germline CDR1 and CDR2 sequences are LGHNA and YNFKEQ. The CDR3 spells CASSQGSGTRNTEAFF. In DNA, the CDR3 is TGTGCCAGCAGCCAAGGATCCGGGACACGGAACACTGAAGCTTTCTTT.

The chain is built from TRBV7-3 and TRBJ1-2; possible D gene TRBD1, 6 bases. The germline gives CDR1 SGHTA, CDR2 FQGTGA. V lost 5 bases and J lost 8, with 18 bases in between. The CDR3 is 14 residues long. The CDR3 DNA is TGTGCCAGCAGCCCCCGGTCGGGGGGCTACGGCTACACCTTC. Residues: CASSPRSGGYGYTF. Filled out from reference TRBV7-3 and TRBJ1-2, the complete variable domain reads GAGVSQTPSNKVTEKGKYVELRCDPISGHTALYWYRQSLGQGPEFLIYFQGTGAADDSGLPNDRFFAVRPEGSVSTLKIQRTERGDSAVYLCASSPRSGGYGYTFGSGTRLTVV.

This rearrangement joins TRBV27 to TRBJ1-6; D gene ambiguous. Germline V CDR1 and CDR2: MNHEY, SMNVEV (reference sequence). V was cut by 2 bases and J by 0 bases, with 5 bases left in between. There are 15 residues in the CDR3. For the CDR3, the DNA is TGTGCCAGCAGTTTAGCGAGCTCCTATAATTCACCCCTCCACTTT. It is translated as CASSLASSYNSPLHF.